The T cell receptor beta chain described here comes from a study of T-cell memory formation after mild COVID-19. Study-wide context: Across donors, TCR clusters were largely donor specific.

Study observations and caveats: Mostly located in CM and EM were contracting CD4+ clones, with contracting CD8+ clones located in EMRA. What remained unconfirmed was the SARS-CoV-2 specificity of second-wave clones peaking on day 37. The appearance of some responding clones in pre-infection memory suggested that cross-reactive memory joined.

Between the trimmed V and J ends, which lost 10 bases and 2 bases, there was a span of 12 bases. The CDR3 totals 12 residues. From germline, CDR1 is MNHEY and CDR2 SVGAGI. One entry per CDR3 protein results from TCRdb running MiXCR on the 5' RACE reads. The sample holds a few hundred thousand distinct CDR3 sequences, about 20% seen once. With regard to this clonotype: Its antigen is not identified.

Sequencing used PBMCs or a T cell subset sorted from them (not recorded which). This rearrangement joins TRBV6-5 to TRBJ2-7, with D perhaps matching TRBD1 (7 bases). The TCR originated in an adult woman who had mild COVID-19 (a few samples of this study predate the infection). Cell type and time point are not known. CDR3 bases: TGTGCCACGGGGGACAGCCCCTACGAGCAGTACTTC. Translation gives CATGDSPYEQYF.